These T cell receptor beta chains were read from a single sample in a study of OX40 agonist ivuxolimab in advanced cancers. The table came from immunoSEQ multiplex PCR; TCRdb's copy has only in-frame clones and leaves some out. The sample gives about 90,000 clones, approximately 90% of which show up once; roughly 0.32% is in the top ten. The sequencing here drew on CD4+ or CD8+ T cells sorted from blood, taken in a trial of the OX40 agonist ivuxolimab. The receptors were gathered from an adult with an advanced solid tumor such as melanoma, head and neck, liver or kidney cancer. Each CDR3 is given with its conserved first and last residue. D genes are given only for firm matches. The size of a clone is reported for some rows only, either as once, few or many, or as a class for expanded clones.

d_gene: TRBD1
abundance: NA
len: 17
v_gene: TRBV7-6
j_gene: TRBJ2-3
CDR3aa: CASSLDGQGAGTDTQYF
CDR3nt: TGTGCCAGCAGCTTAGATGGCCAGGGGGCGGGCACAGATACGCAGTATTTT

d_gene: NA
abundance: NA
len: 16
v_gene: TRBV28
j_gene: TRBJ2-7
CDR3aa: CASSSDLQAWSGEQYF
CDR3nt: TGTGCCAGCAGTTCCGACCTACAGGCCTGGTCGGGCGAGCAGTACTTC

d_gene: NA
abundance: NA
len: 14
v_gene: TRBV5-6
j_gene: TRBJ1-1
CDR3aa: CASSLARGITEAFF
CDR3nt: TGTGCCAGCAGCTTGGCCCGGGGAATCACTGAAGCTTTCTTT

d_gene: TRBD2
abundance: NA
len: 15
v_gene: TRBV5-4
j_gene: TRBJ2-1
CDR3aa: CASSLDSGRINEQFF
CDR3nt: TGTGCCAGCAGCTTGGATAGCGGGAGGATCAATGAGCAGTTCTTC

d_gene: TRBD2
abundance: NA
len: 16
v_gene: TRBV7-2
j_gene: TRBJ2-7
CDR3aa: CASSFRRGEGQHEQYF
CDR3nt: TGTGCCAGCAGCTTCCGACGAGGGGAGGGCCAGCATGAGCAGTACTTC

d_gene: NA
abundance: NA
len: 13
v_gene: TRBV5-1
j_gene: TRBJ1-1
CDR3aa: CATRALPGTEAFF
CDR3nt: TGCGCCACCCGGGCCCTACCTGGCACTGAAGCTTTCTTT

d_gene: TRBD2
abundance: NA
len: 16
v_gene: TRBV5-6
j_gene: TRBJ2-2
CDR3aa: CASSLDGTMWAGELFF
CDR3nt: TGTGCCAGCAGCTTGGATGGGACTATGTGGGCCGGGGAGCTGTTTTTT

d_gene: NA
abundance: NA
len: 16
v_gene: TRBV13
j_gene: TRBJ2-7
CDR3aa: CASSTSRGLLSYEQYF
CDR3nt: TGTGCCAGCAGCACCAGTCGCGGGCTCCTCTCCTACGAGCAGTACTTC

d_gene: TRBD2
abundance: NA
len: 14
v_gene: TRBV5-6
j_gene: TRBJ2-5
CDR3aa: CASSPGGGWLTQYF
CDR3nt: TGTGCCAGCAGCCCGGGGGGAGGCTGGCTGACCCAGTACTTC

d_gene: TRBD1
abundance: NA
len: 14
v_gene: TRBV7-2
j_gene: TRBJ2-2
CDR3aa: CASSYGTGTGELFF
CDR3nt: TGTGCCAGCAGCTACGGGACAGGCACCGGGGAGCTGTTTTTT

d_gene: NA
abundance: once
len: 13
v_gene: TRBV10-2
j_gene: TRBJ2-1
CDR3aa: CASLYDYTREQFF
CDR3nt: TGCGCCAGCCTTTATGACTACACCCGTGAGCAGTTCTTC

d_gene: TRBD2
abundance: NA
len: 16
v_gene: TRBV14
j_gene: TRBJ2-1
CDR3aa: CASSPYSGRDYNEQFF
CDR3nt: TGTGCCAGCAGCCCTTATAGCGGGAGAGACTACAATGAGCAGTTCTTC

d_gene: NA
abundance: NA
len: 12
v_gene: TRBV9
j_gene: TRBJ2-5
CDR3aa: CASSVGGETQYF
CDR3nt: TGTGCCAGCAGCGTAGGAGGGGAGACCCAGTACTTC

d_gene: TRBD1
abundance: once
len: 16
v_gene: TRBV4-2
j_gene: TRBJ1-5
CDR3aa: CASRQNGQAGYQPQHF
CDR3nt: TGTGCCAGCAGACAAAACGGACAGGCAGGGTATCAGCCCCAGCATTTT